The rows below give T cell receptor beta chains drawn from one sample of a study of blood T cell repertoires in COVID-19. Assay used: immunoSEQ multiplex PCR; TCRdb lists only in-frame clones, some missing. In the table there are about 180,000 clones, about 88% of which are singletons. The material sequenced was PBMCs or T cells enriched from blood (not recorded which). Receptor source: a woman aged 50 to 60 who had recovered from COVID-19. The CDR3 runs from the conserved cysteine through the conserved F or W. A D gene is named only where the DNA matches it firmly. Clone size, where shown, is once, few, many, or a class for clones that have expanded.

NA | TRBJ1-5 | NA | TRBV19 | TGTGCCAGTACCCCCGTTGCGGGGGGTAGGAATCAGCCCCAGCATTTT | CASTPVAGGRNQPQHF
NA | TRBJ2-5 | TRBD1 | TRBV7-2 | TGTGCCAGCAGCTCAAACAGGGGGAGACAAGAGACCCAGTACTTC | CASSSNRGRQETQYF
few | TRBJ1-1 | NA | TRBV5-5 | TGTGCCAGCAGCTTGGTTAGGGGAACTGAAGCTTTCTTT | CASSLVRGTEAFF
NA | TRBJ2-5 | NA | TRBV10-3 | TGTGCCATCAGGGGGGCAGCTGGGGAGACCCAGTACTTC | CAIRGAAGETQYF
NA | TRBJ2-2 | NA | TRBV3-1/TRBV3-2 | TGTGCCAGCAGCGCCCACGAGGGCGTTGGGGAGCTGTTTTTT | CASSAHEGVGELFF
NA | TRBJ2-7 | NA | TRBV5-4 | TGTGCCAGCAGCTCCGCCCGGGGAACCTACGAGCAGTACTTC | CASSSARGTYEQYF
NA | TRBJ1-2 | NA | TRBV29-1 | TGCAGCGTCCCCGTCGCGGGGTTTAACTATGGCTACACCTTC | CSVPVAGFNYGYTF
NA | TRBJ2-3 | TRBD2 | TRBV6-1 | TGTGCCAGCAGTGAATTGGGTGGACTAGCGGAACTCACAGATACGCAGTATTTT | CASSELGGLAELTDTQYF
NA | TRBJ1-1 | TRBD1 | TRBV2 | TGTGCCAGCAGCCGACAGGGGGTGAACACTGAAGCTTTCTTT | CASSRQGVNTEAFF
few | TRBJ2-1 | TRBD2 | TRBV7-9 | TGTGCCAGCAGCTTACGGCTAGCGGGAGTGGGGAGGAGCAATGAGCAGTTCTTC | CASSLRLAGVGRSNEQFF
NA | TRBJ2-5 | NA | TRBV11-2 | TGTGCCAGCAGCCAAGTGCCTTTCTATGAGACCCAGTACTTC | CASSQVPFYETQYF
NA | TRBJ2-3 | NA | TRBV11-1 | TGTGCCAGCAGCTTAGCAGGGCGGGTCACTAGCACAGATACGCAGTATTTT | CASSLAGRVTSTDTQYF
NA | TRBJ2-1 | NA | TRBV7-2 | TGTGCCAGCAGCTCTGGGGCAGCCTACAATGAGCAGTTCTTC | CASSSGAAYNEQFF
NA | TRBJ2-7 | NA | TRBV28 | TGTGCCAGCAGTTTGGGACTTGGGACTTGGCAGGGAAACTACGAGCAGTACTTC | CASSLGLGTWQGNYEQYF
NA | TRBJ1-1 | NA | TRBV27 | TGTGCCAGCAGTTTATCCGACATATCTGAAGCTTTCTTT | CASSLSDISEAFF
NA | TRBJ1-1 | NA | TRBV18 | TGTGCCAGCTCACCACCGGGGAGGGCTAGGGAAGCTTTCTTT | CASSPPGRAREAFF
NA | TRBJ2-7 | NA | TRBV5-1 | TGCGCCAGCAGCTTGGACAAGACCTACGAGCAGTACTTC | CASSLDKTYEQYF
NA | TRBJ2-1 | TRBD1 | TRBV5-1 | TGCGCCAGCAGCATAGGACAGGGTAAAAGCAATGAGCAGTTCTTC | CASSIGQGKSNEQFF
NA | TRBJ1-2 | TRBD1 | TRBV27 | TGTGCCAGCAGCTCAGACAGGGGACGAAGCTATGGCTACACCTTC | CASSSDRGRSYGYTF
NA | TRBJ1-4 | TRBD1 | TRBV27 | TGTGCCAGTTCCCGGGACAGGGCGGAAAAACTGTTTTTT | CASSRDRAEKLFF
NA | TRBJ2-1 | NA | TRBV28 | TGTGCCAGCAGTTTTAACAGGGATCAAGCGCAGTTCTTC | CASSFNRDQAQFF
NA | TRBJ2-5 | TRBD1 | TRBV5-1 | TGCGCCAGCAGCGTCAGCACAGGGGGCGGAGAGACCCAGTACTTC | CASSVSTGGGETQYF
NA | TRBJ2-7 | TRBD1 | TRBV10-3 | TGTGCCATCAGTGAGCCGGGACAGAGCTCCTACGAGCAGTACTTC | CAISEPGQSSYEQYF
NA | TRBJ2-1 | TRBD2 | TRBV5-4 | TGTGCCAGCAGCTTTAGGGGCGGGAGGCCAGGGAATGAGCAGTTCTTC | CASSFRGGRPGNEQFF
NA | TRBJ2-7 | NA | TRBV7-6 | TGTGCCAGCAGCCGAGGACAGACCGCGTTCTACGAGCAGTACTTC | CASSRGQTAFYEQYF
NA | TRBJ2-1 | TRBD2 | TRBV7-2 | TGTGCCAGCAGCTTTACCGGGACTAGCGGGAGGGTTGGTGAGCAGTTCTTC | CASSFTGTSGRVGEQFF
NA | TRBJ2-5 | TRBD2 | TRBV24-1 | TGTGCCACCAGTGATACGCTGGGGACGGGGGGACCCCAAGAGACCCAGTACTTC | CATSDTLGTGGPQETQYF
NA | TRBJ1-5 | NA | TRBV28 | TGTGCCAGCAGTTTGGCAGGGGCAGGGTACAATCAGCCCCAGCATTTT | CASSLAGAGYNQPQHF
NA | TRBJ2-3 | NA | TRBV2 | TGTGCCAGCAGATCGGGAACCACAGATACGCAGTATTTT | CASRSGTTDTQYF
NA | TRBJ2-5 | TRBD1 | TRBV10-3 | TGTGCCATCAGTGAAAACAGAGAAAGAGGACAGGCCTACCCGGGCAGGGAGACCCAGTACTTC | CAISENRERGQAYPGRETQYF
NA | TRBJ2-7 | NA | TRBV2 | TGTGCCAGCAGAGGTGTTGGTGGGCTCGAGCAGTACTTC | CASRGVGGLEQYF
once | TRBJ1-2 | NA | TRBV4-1 | TGCGCCAGCAGCCAGACAGTTTCCTATGGCGGCACCTTC | CASSQTVSYGGTF
NA | TRBJ2-3 | TRBD2 | TRBV5-1 | TGCGCCAGCAGTCCCCGGGAGGCAGATACGCAGTATTTT | CASSPREADTQYF
NA | TRBJ2-1 | NA | TRBV5-4 | TGTGCCAGCAGCTGGGGCGTGGGCGAGCAGTTCTTC | CASSWGVGEQFF
NA | TRBJ2-3 | TRBD2 | TRBV7-2 | TGTGCCAGCAGCTTAGGCCTAGCGGGAGCAGGGGATACGCAGTATTTT | CASSLGLAGAGDTQYF
NA | TRBJ2-7 | TRBD2 | TRBV2 | TGTGCCAGCAGCTTTACCGGGACTAGAGAATACGAGCAGTACTTC | CASSFTGTREYEQYF
NA | TRBJ1-2 | NA | TRBV5-4 | TGTGCCAGCAGCTTGCCCACACAAACCTATGGCTACACCTTC | CASSLPTQTYGYTF
NA | TRBJ2-5 | TRBD1 | TRBV6-2/TRBV6-3 | TGTGCCAGCAGTTACCCCGGGACAGGGATGTTCCGGGAGACCCAGTACTTC | CASSYPGTGMFRETQYF